These 3 T cell receptor beta chains were all obtained from the same sample, sequenced in a study of T cell responses to AZD1222 COVID-19 vaccine. TCRdb's copy holds only in-frame clones and misses some; the assay was immunoSEQ multiplex PCR. This sample has about 190,000 clones, with around 89% found just once. Sample: peripheral blood, taken on day 0 of AZD1222 vaccination. These receptors came from an adult in good health.

The chain is built from TRBV9 and TRBJ1-1, with a tentative D call TRBD1 (6 bases). This CDR3 has 17 residues. Germline CDR1 is SGDLS and CDR2 is YYNGEE. V lost 1 base to trimming and J lost 1 base, with 17 bases between them. In nucleotides, the CDR3 is TGTGCCAGCAGCGTATATGGACCTGGACAGCAGAACACTGAAGCTTTCTTT. Its protein is CASSVYGPGQQNTEAFF.

This chain connects TRBV19 to TRBJ1-1, with D perhaps TRBD1 (6 bases). Germline V CDR1 and CDR2: LNHDA, SQIVND (reference sequence). The CDR3 is 17 amino acids. V was pared by 6 bases and J by 8 bases, with 28 bases between. The CDR3 region is CASRGGQSGRGEAEAFF. The DNA for the CDR3 is TGTGCCAGTAGAGGTGGACAGTCGGGCAGGGGAGAAGCGGAAGCTTTCTTT.

V is TRBV3-1 (or the pseudogene TRBV3-2) and J is TRBJ1-2; tentatively, D is TRBD1 (6 bases). CDR1 and CDR2 (germline): LGHDT, YNNKEL (reference sequence). The CDR3 contains 16 residues. Trimming pared 2 bases from V and 7 bases from J, leaving 20 bases between. The CDR3 DNA follows: TGTGCCAGCAGCCAATCATTGAACGGGGGGGCCGCTGGCTACACCTTC. It translates to CASSQSLNGGAAGYTF.